Presented here are 13 T cell receptor beta chains from one specimen sequenced in a study of tumor-infiltrating lymphocytes in localized non-small cell lung cancer. Sequenced by immunoSEQ multiplex PCR; TCRdb stores in-frame clones only, minus some. This sample has approximately 15,000 clones, with around 75% found just once. Sequences were obtained from lung tumor tissue. The receptors here all came from a human donor with non-small cell lung cancer.

This chain joins TRBV7-9 and TRBJ2-5; 8 bases match TRBD2. Trimming removed 8 bases from V and 4 bases from J; junction bases left unmatched: 9. This CDR3 region has 14 residues. Germline values: CDR1 SEHNR, CDR2 FQNEAQ (reference sequence). CDR3 nucleotides: TGTGCCAGCTTGGAGGGGCTAGCGGGAGAGACCCAGTACTTC. Amino acids: CASLEGLAGETQYF.

This clone was recorded a few times. The chain joins TRBV2 to TRBJ1-1; D is unresolved. The CDR3 is made up of 13 amino acids. V lost 6 bases and J lost 4, with 12 bases in between. Germline-derived CDR1 and CDR2 are SNHLY and FYNNEI. As DNA, the CDR3 is TGTGCCAGCAGGACGGGGTACGGCACTGAAGCTTTCTTT. This translates into CASRTGYGTEAFF.

This clone was detected once. This rearrangement joins TRBV27 to TRBJ2-2; no reliable D call. CDR1 and CDR2 from the germline V gene are MNHEY and SMNVEV (reference sequence). V was trimmed by 4 bases and J by 6 bases, leaving 6 bases between them. The CDR3 covers 12 residues. CDR3 in DNA: TGTGCCAGCAGTTCCTCGGCCGGGGAGCTGTTTTTT. Encoded protein: CASSSSAGELFF.

The gene calls are TRBV20-1 and TRBJ2-1, with a possible D match to TRBD2 (5 bases). Per the germline V gene, CDR1 is DFQATT and CDR2 is SNEGSKA (reference sequence). The CDR3 is 11 residues long. Deletions cut 6 bases from V and 9 bases from J, with 12 bases between. Here the CDR3 reads CSAWTQAEQFF. In DNA, the CDR3 is TGCAGTGCGTGGACTCAGGCTGAGCAGTTCTTC.

The chain carries TRBV29-1 and TRBJ2-3, with D hard to call. The length of the CDR3 is 12 residues. Germline lookup yields CDR1 SQVTM and CDR2 ANQGSEA. V was cut by 4 bases and J by 6 bases, with 11 bases left in between. The CDR3: CSVAPQTDTQYF. CDR3 DNA sequence: TGCAGCGTTGCTCCCCAGACCGATACGCAGTATTTT.

V and J are TRBV5-6 and TRBJ2-3; 11 nucleotides line up with TRBD2. V was pared by 4 bases and J by 5 bases, with 6 bases of the junction left unmatched. Germline lookup yields CDR1 SGHDT and CDR2 YYEEEE. This CDR3 region has 15 residues. The CDR3 protein is CASSRLAGKLDTQYF. The CDR3 DNA reads as TGTGCCAGCAGCCGACTAGCGGGGAAGCTAGATACGCAGTATTTT.

Here the CDR3 reads CATSRDLGTLTNQPQHF. DNA of the CDR3: TGTGCCACCAGCAGAGATCTAGGGACACTAACCAATCAGCCCCAGCATTTT. V and J are TRBV15 and TRBJ1-5; D perhaps matches TRBD1 (6 bases). The CDR3 is 17 amino acids. CDR1 and CDR2 (germline): LNHNV, YYDKDF (reference sequence). The V gene lost 0 bases and the J gene lost 3 bases, with 15 bases spanning the gap. The variable domain in full, with the rest retrieved from reference TRBV15 and TRBJ1-5, is DAMVIQNPRYQVTQFGKPVTLSCSQTLNHNVMYWYQQKSSQAPKLLFHYYDKDFNNEADTPDNFQSRRPNTSFCFLDIRSPGLGDTAMYLCATSRDLGTLTNQPQHFGDGTRLSIL.

In its sample, this clone was seen once. The genes are TRBV9 and TRBJ1-1; D gene uncertain. There are 14 residues in the CDR3. Trimming cost V 0 bases and J 0 bases, with 6 bases left between them. Per the germline V gene, CDR1 is SGDLS and CDR2 is YYNGEE. The CDR3 spells CASSVDRVNTEAFF. CDR3 in DNA: TGTGCCAGCAGCGTAGATAGGGTGAACACTGAAGCTTTCTTT.

About this clone: Sequence at one end of the junction differs from germline and may be a read error. This chain joins TRBV2 and TRBJ2-7; TRBD1 matches 11 bases. Per the germline V gene, CDR1 is SNHLY and CDR2 is FYNNEI. There are 15 residues in the CDR3. The CDR3 reads CASSQAGTGGYEQYF. In nucleotides, the CDR3 is TGTGCCAGCAGTCAAGCCGGGACAGGGGGATACGAGCAGTACTTC.

This rearrangement joins TRBV2 to TRBJ2-7; 12 positions agree with TRBD2. This CDR3 is 15 amino acids long. Germline V CDR1 and CDR2: SNHLY, FYNNEI. The ends lost 7 bases at V and 6 bases at J; junction bases unmatched: 10. This CDR3 is CASTLPGLAGAEQYF. In DNA form, the CDR3 reads TGTGCCAGCACTCTTCCGGGACTAGCGGGCGCCGAGCAGTACTTC.

The J gene is TRBJ2-1, the V gene TRBV10-1, with a possible D match to TRBD2 (5 bases). The germline V and J ends were trimmed by 5 bases and 9 bases, with 14 bases remaining between them. The CDR3 has 13 amino acids. Germline V gene data show CDR1 as WNHNN and CDR2 as SYGVQD (reference sequence). CDR3 residues: CASSPTLEGEQFF. The CDR3 nucleotides are TGCGCCAGCAGTCCCACCCTTGAGGGTGAGCAGTTCTTC.

This rearrangement joins TRBV4-2 to TRBJ2-1; TRBD2 aligns across 10 bases. CDR1 is LGHNA and CDR2 is YNFKEQ in the germline V gene. The CDR3 covers 17 residues. V dropped 2 bases and J dropped 4; count of bases not matched to a gene: 8. CDR3 DNA sequence: TGTGCCAGCAGCCAATTGCGCACTAGCGGGGATTACAATGAGCAGTTCTTC. It encodes CASSQLRTSGDYNEQFF.

The rearrangement joins TRBV5-6 to TRBJ2-1; D uncertain. Germline CDR1 is SGHDT and CDR2 is YYEEEE. The CDR3 contains 12 residues. Trimming took 0 bases from V and 6 from J, leaving 4 bases between them. The CDR3, as DNA: TGTGCCAGCAGCTTGGGGGGCAATGAGCAGTTCTTC. Its protein product is CASSLGGNEQFF.